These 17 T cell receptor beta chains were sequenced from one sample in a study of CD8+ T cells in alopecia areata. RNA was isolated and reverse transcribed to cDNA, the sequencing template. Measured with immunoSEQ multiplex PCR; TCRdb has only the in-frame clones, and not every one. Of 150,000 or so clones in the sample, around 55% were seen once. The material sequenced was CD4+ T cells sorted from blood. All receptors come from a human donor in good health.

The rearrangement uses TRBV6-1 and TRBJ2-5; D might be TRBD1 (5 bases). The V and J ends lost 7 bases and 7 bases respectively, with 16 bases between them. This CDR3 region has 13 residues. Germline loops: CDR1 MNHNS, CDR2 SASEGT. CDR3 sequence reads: CASIMLGPGTQYF. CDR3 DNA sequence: TGTGCCAGCATTATGCTGGGGCCGGGGACCCAGTACTTC.

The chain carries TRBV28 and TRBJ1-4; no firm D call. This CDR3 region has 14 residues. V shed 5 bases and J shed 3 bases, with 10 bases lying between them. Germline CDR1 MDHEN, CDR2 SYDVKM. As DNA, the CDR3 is TGTGCCAGCAGTCCCAGGCGGGCTAATGAAAAACTGTTTTTT. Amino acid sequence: CASSPRRANEKLFF.

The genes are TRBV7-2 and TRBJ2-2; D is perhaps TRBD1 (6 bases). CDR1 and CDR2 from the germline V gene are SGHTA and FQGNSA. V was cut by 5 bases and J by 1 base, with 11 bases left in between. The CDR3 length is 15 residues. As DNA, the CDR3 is TGTGCCAGCAGCCCAGACAGGAGGAACACCGGGGAGCTGTTTTTT. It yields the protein CASSPDRRNTGELFF.

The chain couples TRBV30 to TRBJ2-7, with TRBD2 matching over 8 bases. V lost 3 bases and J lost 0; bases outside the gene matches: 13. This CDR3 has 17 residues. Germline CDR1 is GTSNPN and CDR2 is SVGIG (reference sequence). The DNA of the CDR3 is TGTGCCTGGAGCGCAGGGCCCCTTAGCGGGGTCTCCTACGAGCAGTACTTC. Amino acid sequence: CAWSAGPLSGVSYEQYF.

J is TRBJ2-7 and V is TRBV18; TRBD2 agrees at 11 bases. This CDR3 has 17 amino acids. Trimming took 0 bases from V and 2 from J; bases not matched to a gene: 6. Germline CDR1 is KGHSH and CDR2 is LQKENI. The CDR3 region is CASSPPGLAAGTYEQYF. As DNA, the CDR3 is TGTGCCAGCTCACCACCGGGACTAGCGGCCGGGACCTACGAGCAGTACTTC.

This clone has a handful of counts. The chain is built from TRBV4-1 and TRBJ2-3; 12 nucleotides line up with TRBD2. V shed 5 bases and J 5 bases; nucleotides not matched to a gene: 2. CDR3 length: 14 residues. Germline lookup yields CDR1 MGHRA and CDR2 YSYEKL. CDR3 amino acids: CASSKGLAGDTQYF. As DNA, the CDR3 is TGCGCCAGCAGCAAGGGACTAGCGGGAGATACGCAGTATTTT.

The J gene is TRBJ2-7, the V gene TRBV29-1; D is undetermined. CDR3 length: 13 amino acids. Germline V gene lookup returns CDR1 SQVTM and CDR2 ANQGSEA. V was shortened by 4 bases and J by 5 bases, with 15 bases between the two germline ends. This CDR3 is CSVVVQTVDEQYF. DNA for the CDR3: TGCAGCGTTGTCGTACAGACCGTCGACGAGCAGTACTTC.

The CDR3, as DNA: TGTGCCAGCAGCCATAGCGGTTGGCAGGGGAGGTACTTC. It specifies CASSHSGWQGRYF. The V and J genes are TRBV5-6 and TRBJ2-7; D possibly uses TRBD1 or TRBD2 (6 bases each). Germline V gene sequence: CDR1 SGHDT, CDR2 YYEEEE. The CDR3 sequence is 13 residues long. Trimming shortened V by 4 bases and J by 12 bases, and 20 bases separated the two germline ends.

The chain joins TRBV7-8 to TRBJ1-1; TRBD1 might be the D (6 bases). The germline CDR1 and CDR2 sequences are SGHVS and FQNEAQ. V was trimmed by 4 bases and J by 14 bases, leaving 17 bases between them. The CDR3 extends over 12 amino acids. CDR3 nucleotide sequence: TGTGCCAGCAGCTCTACAGGGAGGAGAGCCTTCTTT. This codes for CASSSTGRRAFF.

CDR3 bases: TGCAGCGTTTCGGACCGCTCCGAGCAGTACTTC. Protein sequence: CSVSDRSEQYF. The chain uses TRBV29-1 and TRBJ2-7; no definite D call. The CDR3 runs 11 residues. CDR1 and CDR2 (germline): SQVTM, ANQGSEA. V lost 5 bases to trimming and J lost 6 bases, with 11 bases between them.

The CDR3 sequence: CAWSVSRVIAFF. The CDR3 DNA is TGTGCCTGGAGTGTATCTCGGGTTATTGCTTTCTTT. The chain joins TRBV30 to TRBJ1-1; D is uncertain. The CDR3 contains 12 residues. V gave up 0 bases and J gave up 11 bases, with 13 bases separating them. Germline-derived CDR1 and CDR2 are GTSNPN and SVGIG (reference sequence).

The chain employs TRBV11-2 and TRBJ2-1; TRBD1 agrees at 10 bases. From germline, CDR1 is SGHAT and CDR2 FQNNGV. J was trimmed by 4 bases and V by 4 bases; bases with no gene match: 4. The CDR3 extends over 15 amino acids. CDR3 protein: CASSSGTGVYNEQFF. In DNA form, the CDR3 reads TGTGCCAGCAGCTCCGGGACAGGGGTTTACAATGAGCAGTTCTTC.

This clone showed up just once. In DNA form, the CDR3 reads TGCGCCAGAGTATGGGCTTGGACTGAAGCTTTCTTT. Its translation is CARVWAWTEAFF. V and J are TRBV23-1 and TRBJ1-1; D uncertain. TRBV23-1 is an ORF, with its function uncertain. This CDR3 has 12 amino acids. Trimming shortened V by 9 bases and J by 5 bases, and 13 bases separated the two germline ends.

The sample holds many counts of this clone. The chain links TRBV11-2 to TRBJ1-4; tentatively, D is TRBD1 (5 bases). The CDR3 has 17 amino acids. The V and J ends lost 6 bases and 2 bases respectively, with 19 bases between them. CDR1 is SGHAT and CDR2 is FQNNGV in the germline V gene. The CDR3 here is CASSRGWGEATNEKLFF. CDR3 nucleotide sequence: TGTGCCAGCAGTCGCGGTTGGGGGGAGGCTACTAATGAAAAACTGTTTTTT. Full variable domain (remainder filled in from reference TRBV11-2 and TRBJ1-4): EAGVAQSPRYKIIEKRQSVAFWCNPISGHATLYWYQQILGQGPKLLIQFQNNGVVDDSQLPKDRFSAERLKGVDSTLKIQPAKLEDSAVYLCASSRGWGEATNEKLFFGSGTQLSVL.

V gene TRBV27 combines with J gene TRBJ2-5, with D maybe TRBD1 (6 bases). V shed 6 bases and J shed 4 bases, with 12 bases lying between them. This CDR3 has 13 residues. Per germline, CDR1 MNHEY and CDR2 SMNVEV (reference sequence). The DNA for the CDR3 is TGTGCCAGCAGGGCAGGGGAGATAGAGACCCAGTACTTC. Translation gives CASRAGEIETQYF.

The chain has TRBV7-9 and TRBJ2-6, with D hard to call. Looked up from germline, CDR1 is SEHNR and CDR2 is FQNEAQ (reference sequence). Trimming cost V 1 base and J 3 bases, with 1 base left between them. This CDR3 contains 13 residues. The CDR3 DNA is TGTGCCAGCAGCTTAGGTGGGGCCAACGTCCTGACTTTC. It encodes CASSLGGANVLTF.

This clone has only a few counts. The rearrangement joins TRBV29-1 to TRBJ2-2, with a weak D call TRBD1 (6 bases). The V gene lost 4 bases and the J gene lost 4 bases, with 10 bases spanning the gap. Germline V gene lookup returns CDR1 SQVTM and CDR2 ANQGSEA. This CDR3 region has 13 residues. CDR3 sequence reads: CSVGQTGTGELFF. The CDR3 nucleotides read TGCAGCGTTGGACAGACAGGCACCGGGGAGCTGTTTTTT.